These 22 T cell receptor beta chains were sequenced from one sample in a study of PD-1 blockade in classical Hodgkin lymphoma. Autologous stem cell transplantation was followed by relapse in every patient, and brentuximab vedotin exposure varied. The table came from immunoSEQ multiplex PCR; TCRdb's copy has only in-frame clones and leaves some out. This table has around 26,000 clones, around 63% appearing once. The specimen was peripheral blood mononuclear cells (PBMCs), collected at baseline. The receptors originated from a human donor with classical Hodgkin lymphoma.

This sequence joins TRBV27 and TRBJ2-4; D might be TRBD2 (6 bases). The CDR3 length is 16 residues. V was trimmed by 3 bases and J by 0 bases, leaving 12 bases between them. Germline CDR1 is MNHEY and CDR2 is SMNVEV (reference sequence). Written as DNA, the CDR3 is TGTGCCAGCAGTTTGAGTGGGGGGTTAGCCAAAAACATTCAGTACTTC. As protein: CASSLSGGLAKNIQYF.

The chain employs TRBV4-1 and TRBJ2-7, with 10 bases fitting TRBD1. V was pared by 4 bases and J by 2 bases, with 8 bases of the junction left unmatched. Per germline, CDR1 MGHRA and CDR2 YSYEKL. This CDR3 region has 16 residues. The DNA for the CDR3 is TGCGCCAGCAGCCTAAACCCCGGGACAGGGGCCTACGAGCAGTACTTC. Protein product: CASSLNPGTGAYEQYF.

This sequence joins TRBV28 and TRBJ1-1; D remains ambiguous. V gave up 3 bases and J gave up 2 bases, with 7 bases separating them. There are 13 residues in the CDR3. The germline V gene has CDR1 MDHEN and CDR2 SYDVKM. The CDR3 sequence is CASSFGYNTEAFF. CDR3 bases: TGTGCCAGCAGTTTTGGGTACAACACTGAAGCTTTCTTT.

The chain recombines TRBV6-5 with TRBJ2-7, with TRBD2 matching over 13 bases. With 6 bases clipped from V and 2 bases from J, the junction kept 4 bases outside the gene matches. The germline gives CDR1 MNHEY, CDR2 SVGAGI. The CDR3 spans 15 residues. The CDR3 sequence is CASSLGLAGTYEQYF. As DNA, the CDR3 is TGTGCCAGCAGCCTGGGACTAGCGGGGACCTACGAGCAGTACTTC.

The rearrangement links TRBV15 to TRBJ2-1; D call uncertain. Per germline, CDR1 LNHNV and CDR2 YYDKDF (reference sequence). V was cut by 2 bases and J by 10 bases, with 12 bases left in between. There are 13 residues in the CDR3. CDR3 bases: TGTGCCACCAGCAGAACGCTCGGCGGCGAGCAGTTCTTC. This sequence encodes CATSRTLGGEQFF.

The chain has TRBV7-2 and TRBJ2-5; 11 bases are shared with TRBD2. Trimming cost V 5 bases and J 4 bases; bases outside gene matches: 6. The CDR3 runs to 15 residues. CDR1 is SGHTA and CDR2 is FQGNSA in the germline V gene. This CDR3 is CASSPTSGVGETQYF. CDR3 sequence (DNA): TGTGCCAGCAGCCCGACTAGCGGGGTGGGAGAGACCCAGTACTTC.

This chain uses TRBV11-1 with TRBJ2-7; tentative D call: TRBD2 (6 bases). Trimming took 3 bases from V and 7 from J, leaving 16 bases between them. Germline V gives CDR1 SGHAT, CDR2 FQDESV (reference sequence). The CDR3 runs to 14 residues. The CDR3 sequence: CASSLLASVGEQYF. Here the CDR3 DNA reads TGTGCCAGCAGCTTGTTGGCTAGCGTTGGGGAGCAGTACTTC.

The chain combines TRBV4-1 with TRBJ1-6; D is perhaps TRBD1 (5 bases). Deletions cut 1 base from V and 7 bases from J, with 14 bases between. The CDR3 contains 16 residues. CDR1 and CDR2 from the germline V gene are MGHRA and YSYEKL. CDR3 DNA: TGCGCCAGCAGCCAAGGCCCGGGACTCTTCAATTCACCCCTCCACTTT. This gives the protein CASSQGPGLFNSPLHF.

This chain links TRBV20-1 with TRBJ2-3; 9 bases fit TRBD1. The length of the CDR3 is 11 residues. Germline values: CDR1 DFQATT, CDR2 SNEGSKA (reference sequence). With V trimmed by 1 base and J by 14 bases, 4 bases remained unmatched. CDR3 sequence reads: CSARGDRALYF. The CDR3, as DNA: TGCAGTGCTAGAGGGGACAGGGCTTTGTATTTT.

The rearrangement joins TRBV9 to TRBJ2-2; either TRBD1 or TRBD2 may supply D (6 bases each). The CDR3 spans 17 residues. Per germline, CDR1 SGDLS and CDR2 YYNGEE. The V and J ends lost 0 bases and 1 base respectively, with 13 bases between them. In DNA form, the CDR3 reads TGTGCCAGCAGCGTAGGGGCGGGGACAATGAACACCGGGGAGCTGTTTTTT. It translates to CASSVGAGTMNTGELFF.

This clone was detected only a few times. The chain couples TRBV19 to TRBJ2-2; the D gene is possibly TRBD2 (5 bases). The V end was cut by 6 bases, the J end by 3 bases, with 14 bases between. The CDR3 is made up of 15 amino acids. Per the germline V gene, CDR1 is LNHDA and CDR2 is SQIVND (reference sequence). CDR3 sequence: CASSPDQDYTGELFF. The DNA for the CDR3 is TGTGCCAGTAGCCCGGACCAGGACTACACCGGGGAGCTGTTTTTT. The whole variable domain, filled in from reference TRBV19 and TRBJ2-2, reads DGGITQSPKYLFRKEGQNVTLSCEQNLNHDAMYWYRQDPGQGLRLIYYSQIVNDFQKGDIAEGYSVSREKKESFPLTVTSAQKNPTAFYLCASSPDQDYTGELFFGEGSRLTVL.

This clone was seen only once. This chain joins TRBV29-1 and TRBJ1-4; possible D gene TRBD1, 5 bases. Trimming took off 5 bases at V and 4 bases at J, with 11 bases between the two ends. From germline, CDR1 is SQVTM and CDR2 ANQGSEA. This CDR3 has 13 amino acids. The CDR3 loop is CSVLTAYNEKLFF. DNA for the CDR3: TGCAGCGTTCTGACAGCTTATAATGAAAAACTGTTTTTT.

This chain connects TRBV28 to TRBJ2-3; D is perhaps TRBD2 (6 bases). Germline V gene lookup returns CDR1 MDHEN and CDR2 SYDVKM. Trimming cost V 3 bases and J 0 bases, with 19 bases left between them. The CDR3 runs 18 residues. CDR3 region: CASSFLRGTSSSTDTQYF. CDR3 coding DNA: TGTGCCAGCAGTTTCCTCCGAGGGACTTCATCTAGCACAGATACGCAGTATTTT.

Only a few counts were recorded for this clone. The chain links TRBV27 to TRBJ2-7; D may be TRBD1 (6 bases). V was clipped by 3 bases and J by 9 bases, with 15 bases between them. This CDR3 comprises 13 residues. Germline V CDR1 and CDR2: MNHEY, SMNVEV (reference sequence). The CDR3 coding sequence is TGTGCCAGCAGTTTGGGGACATCTCCAAGGCAGTACTTC. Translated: CASSLGTSPRQYF.

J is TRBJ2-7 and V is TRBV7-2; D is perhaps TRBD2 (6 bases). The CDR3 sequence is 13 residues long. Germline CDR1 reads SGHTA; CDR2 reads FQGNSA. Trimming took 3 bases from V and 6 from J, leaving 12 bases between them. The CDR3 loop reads CASSLIPTSEQYF. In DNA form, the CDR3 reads TGTGCCAGCAGCTTGATCCCGACTAGCGAGCAGTACTTC.

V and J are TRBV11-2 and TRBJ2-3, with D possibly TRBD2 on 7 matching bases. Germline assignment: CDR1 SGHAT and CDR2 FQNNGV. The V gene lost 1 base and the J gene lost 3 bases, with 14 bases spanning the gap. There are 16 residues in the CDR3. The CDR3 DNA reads TGTGCCAGCAGCTTAGTTCACGGGGGGCGTACAGATACGCAGTATTTT. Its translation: CASSLVHGGRTDTQYF.

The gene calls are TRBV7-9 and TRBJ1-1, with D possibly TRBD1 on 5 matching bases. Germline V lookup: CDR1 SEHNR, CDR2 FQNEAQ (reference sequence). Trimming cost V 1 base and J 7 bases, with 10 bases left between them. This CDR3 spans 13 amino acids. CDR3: CASSLVNRIEAFF. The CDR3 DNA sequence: TGTGCCAGCAGCTTAGTAAACAGGATTGAAGCTTTCTTT.

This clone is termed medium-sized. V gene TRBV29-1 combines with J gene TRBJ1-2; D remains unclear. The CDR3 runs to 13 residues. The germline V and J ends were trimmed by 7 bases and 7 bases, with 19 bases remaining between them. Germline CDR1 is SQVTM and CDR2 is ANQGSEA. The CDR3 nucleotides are TGCAGCGGTACCCTCGACGGTGCTATTGGCTACACCTTC. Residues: CSGTLDGAIGYTF.

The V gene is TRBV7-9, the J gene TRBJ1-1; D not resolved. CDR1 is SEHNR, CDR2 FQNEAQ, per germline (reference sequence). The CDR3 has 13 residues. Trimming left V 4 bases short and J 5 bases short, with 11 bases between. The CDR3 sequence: CASSSGPLTEAFF. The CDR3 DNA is TGTGCCAGCAGCTCAGGACCTCTAACTGAAGCTTTCTTT.

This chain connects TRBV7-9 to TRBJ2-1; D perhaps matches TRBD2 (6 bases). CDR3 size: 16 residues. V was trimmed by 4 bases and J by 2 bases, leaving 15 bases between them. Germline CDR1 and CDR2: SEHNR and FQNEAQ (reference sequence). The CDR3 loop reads CASSSGTGLAYNEQFF. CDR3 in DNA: TGTGCCAGCAGCTCGGGGACGGGACTCGCCTACAATGAGCAGTTCTTC.

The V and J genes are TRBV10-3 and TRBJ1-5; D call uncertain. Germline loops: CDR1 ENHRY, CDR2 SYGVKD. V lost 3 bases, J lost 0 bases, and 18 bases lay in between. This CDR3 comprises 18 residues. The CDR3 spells CAISERATDYYSNQPQHF. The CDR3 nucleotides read TGTGCCATCAGTGAACGAGCGACGGACTACTATAGCAATCAGCCCCAGCATTTT.

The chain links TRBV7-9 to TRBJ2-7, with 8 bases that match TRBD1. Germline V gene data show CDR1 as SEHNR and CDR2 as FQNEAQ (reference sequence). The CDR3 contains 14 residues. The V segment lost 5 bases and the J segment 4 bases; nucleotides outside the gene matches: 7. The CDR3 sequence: CASSPGQAPYEQYF. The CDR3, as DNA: TGTGCCAGCAGCCCGGGACAGGCTCCATACGAGCAGTACTTC.